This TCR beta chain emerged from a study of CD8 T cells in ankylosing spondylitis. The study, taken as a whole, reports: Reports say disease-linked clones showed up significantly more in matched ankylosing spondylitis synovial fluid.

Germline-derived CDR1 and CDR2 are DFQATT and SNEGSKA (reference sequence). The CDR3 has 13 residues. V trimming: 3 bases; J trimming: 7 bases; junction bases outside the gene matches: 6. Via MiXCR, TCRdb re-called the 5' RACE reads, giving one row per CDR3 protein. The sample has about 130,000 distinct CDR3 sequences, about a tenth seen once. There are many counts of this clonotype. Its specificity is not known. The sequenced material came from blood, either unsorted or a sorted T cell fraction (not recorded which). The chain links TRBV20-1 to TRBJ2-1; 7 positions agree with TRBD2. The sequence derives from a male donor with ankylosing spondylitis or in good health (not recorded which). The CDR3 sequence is CSASGRTRNEQFF. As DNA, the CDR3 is TGCAGTGCTAGCGGGAGGACTAGAAATGAGCAGTTCTTC.